The rows below give T cell receptor beta chains drawn from one sample of a study of blood T cell repertoires in COVID-19. Measured with immunoSEQ multiplex PCR; TCRdb has only the in-frame clones, and not every one. The data contain some 160,000 clones, about 90% of them singletons. Sequencing used peripheral blood. Receptors originate from a man aged 55 to 70 with acute or convalescent COVID-19. Both conserved end residues are part of each CDR3. A D gene is named only where the DNA matches it firmly. Expanded clones get a size class; other rows say once, few or many, or leave the size out.

clone_size	v_call	d_call	j_call	cdr3_aa	cdr3_nt
NA	TRBV4-1	TRBD2	TRBJ2-1	CASSQGSGGWGNEQFF	TGCGCCAGCAGCCAAGGTAGCGGGGGCTGGGGCAATGAGCAGTTCTTC
NA	TRBV4-1	NA	TRBJ1-5	CASSERDSNQPQHF	TGCGCCAGCAGCGAGAGGGATAGCAATCAGCCCCAGCATTTT
NA	TRBV6-2/TRBV6-3	TRBD1	TRBJ2-2	CASSSQGAIGELFF	TGTGCCAGCAGTTCGCAGGGGGCTATCGGGGAGCTGTTTTTT
NA	TRBV5-1	TRBD1	TRBJ2-5	CASSPWTGGKETQYF	TGCGCCAGCAGCCCCTGGACAGGGGGGAAAGAGACCCAGTACTTC
NA	TRBV24-1	NA	TRBJ1-2	CATSDRGGYTF	TGTGCCACCAGTGATCGAGGGGGCTACACCTTC
NA	TRBV6-5	TRBD1	TRBJ1-6	CASSNGQGMYPLHF	TGTGCCAGCAGTAACGGACAGGGGATGTACCCCCTCCACTTT
few	TRBV5-6	NA	TRBJ2-1	CASSLAGSPYNEQFF	TGTGCCAGCAGCTTGGCTGGTAGCCCCTACAATGAGCAGTTCTTC
NA	TRBV7-3	TRBD1	TRBJ2-3	CASSLPRDRETITDTQYF	TGTGCCAGCAGCTTACCTCGGGACAGAGAAACGATCACAGATACGCAGTATTTT
NA	TRBV30	TRBD1	TRBJ2-7	CAWGNRDRQYF	TGTGCCTGGGGAAACCGGGACAGGCAGTACTTC
many	TRBV4-1	NA	TRBJ2-5	CASSLPVRQVKETQYF	TGCGCCAGCAGCCTCCCCGTTCGGCAGGTAAAAGAGACCCAGTACTTC
NA	TRBV9	TRBD1	TRBJ1-1	CASSVAGRGMNTEAFF	TGTGCCAGCAGCGTAGCTGGCAGGGGGATGAACACTGAAGCTTTCTTT
NA	TRBV18	NA	TRBJ2-4	CASSQTTTTLSAKNIQYF	TGTGCCAGCTCACAAACTACCACAACGCTCTCGGCCAAAAACATTCAGTACTTC
NA	TRBV5-1	TRBD1	TRBJ2-7	CASSDRQGAYEQYF	TGCGCCAGCAGCGACCGACAGGGGGCCTACGAGCAGTACTTC
NA	TRBV19	NA	TRBJ1-5	CASRSGDYNQPQHF	TGTGCCAGTCGGAGTGGGGACTACAATCAGCCCCAGCATTTT
NA	TRBV19	NA	TRBJ1-5	CASSTQGDSLNQPQHF	TGTGCCAGTAGTACGCAAGGAGACAGTCTCAATCAGCCCCAGCATTTT
NA	TRBV7-2	NA	TRBJ2-5	CASSGGAGARRMDRETQYF	TGTGCCAGCAGCGGAGGGGCGGGGGCGCGTAGGATGGATAGGGAGACCCAGTACTTC
NA	TRBV19	NA	TRBJ1-5	CASSIQNQPQHF	TGTGCCAGTAGTATACAGAATCAGCCCCAGCATTTT
NA	TRBV7-2	NA	TRBJ2-7	CASSLADRGNEQYF	TGTGCCAGCAGCTTAGCCGACAGAGGCAACGAGCAGTACTTC
NA	TRBV20-1	TRBD2	TRBJ2-5	CSALAGETQYF	TGCAGTGCTCTAGCGGGGGAGACCCAGTACTTC
few	TRBV27	NA	TRBJ1-1	CASSLSGAGTEAFF	TGTGCCAGCAGTTTATCGGGGGCGGGCACTGAAGCTTTCTTT
NA	TRBV24-1	NA	TRBJ2-3	CATSRAGLGTDTQYF	TGTGCCACCAGTCGCGCAGGGTTAGGCACAGATACGCAGTATTTT
NA	TRBV5-1	TRBD2	TRBJ2-3	CASSSTSGGADTQYF	TGCGCCAGCAGCTCGACTAGCGGGGGGGCAGATACGCAGTATTTT
NA	TRBV2	NA	TRBJ2-7	CASAGSYEQYF	TGTGCCAGCGCAGGGTCCTACGAGCAGTACTTC
NA	TRBV5-8	TRBD1	TRBJ2-1	CASSLGDRVSYNEQFF	TGTGCCAGCAGCTTGGGAGACAGGGTTTCCTACAATGAGCAGTTCTTC
NA	TRBV3-1/TRBV3-2	TRBD1	TRBJ1-1	CASSLRTGRGTEAFF	TGTGCCAGCAGCCTTCGGACAGGACGAGGGACTGAAGCTTTCTTT
NA	TRBV19	TRBD1	TRBJ1-2	CASRIMGQGYYGYTF	TGTGCCAGTAGGATTATGGGACAGGGATACTATGGCTACACCTTC
NA	TRBV5-1	NA	TRBJ2-3	CASSFGRGGTSTDTQYF	TGCGCCAGCAGCTTTGGGAGGGGGGGCACCAGCACAGATACGCAGTATTTT
NA	TRBV6-6	NA	TRBJ1-5	CASSTGTLINQPQHF	TGTGCCAGCAGCACCGGGACACTGATCAATCAGCCCCAGCATTTT
NA	TRBV5-1	NA	TRBJ1-2	CASSLFGEGGYTF	TGCGCCAGCAGCTTGTTCGGGGAGGGCGGCTACACCTTC
NA	TRBV7-2	NA	TRBJ1-1	CASSSLPYRTEAFF	TGTGCCAGCAGCTCCCTCCCTTACAGGACTGAAGCTTTCTTT
NA	TRBV5-6	TRBD1	TRBJ2-6	CASRATGTGANVLTF	TGTGCCAGCAGGGCGACAGGGACGGGGGCCAACGTCCTGACTTTC
once	TRBV18	TRBD2	TRBJ2-7	CASSVKRGGQYEQYF	TGTGCCAGCTCAGTCAAGCGGGGGGGACAGTACGAGCAGTACTTC
NA	TRBV5-1	TRBD1	TRBJ1-1	CASFGQGTEAFF	TGCGCCAGCTTTGGACAGGGCACTGAAGCTTTCTTT
NA	TRBV6-2/TRBV6-3	TRBD1	TRBJ1-1	CASSYHRGGGNTEAFF	TGTGCCAGCAGTTACCACAGGGGAGGAGGGAACACTGAAGCTTTCTTT
NA	TRBV27	NA	TRBJ2-3	CASSLSAGADTQYF	TGTGCCAGCAGTTTATCCGCAGGTGCAGATACGCAGTATTTT
NA	TRBV24-1	TRBD1	TRBJ1-4	CATSIQGALEKLFF	TGTGCCACCAGTATACAGGGGGCCCTAGAAAAACTGTTTTTT
NA	TRBV4-3	TRBD2	TRBJ2-3	CASSQDRKRGQYF	TGCGCCAGCAGCCAAGATCGGAAGCGGGGTCAGTATTTT
NA	TRBV2	TRBD1	TRBJ1-3	CASSVGQGAEGNTIYF	TGTGCCAGCAGTGTAGGACAGGGGGCCGAGGGAAACACCATATATTTT
NA	TRBV6-5	TRBD1	TRBJ1-4	CASRGQANEKLFF	TGTGCCAGCAGGGGACAGGCTAATGAAAAACTGTTTTTT
NA	TRBV29-1	TRBD1	TRBJ1-2	CSVRTGEDYGYTF	TGCAGCGTAAGGACAGGGGAGGACTATGGCTACACCTTC
once	TRBV2	TRBD1	TRBJ2-1	CASKGAGQGYNEQFF	TGTGCCAGCAAGGGTGCCGGACAGGGGTACAATGAGCAGTTCTTC
once	TRBV7-2	NA	TRBJ2-7	CASSFAGLTYEQYF	TGTGCCAGCAGCTTTGCAGGGTTGACCTACGAGCAGTACTTC
NA	TRBV5-1	TRBD1	TRBJ1-2	CASSSPGTGLANYGYTF	TGCGCCAGCAGCTCTCCCGGGACAGGCCTCGCCAACTATGGCTACACCTTC
NA	TRBV11-3	NA	TRBJ1-6	CASTPGEGLNSPLHF	TGTGCCAGCACCCCGGGGGAGGGCCTTAATTCACCCCTCCACTTT
once	TRBV27	NA	TRBJ1-1	CASRIRGGGSSEAFF	TGTGCCAGCAGAATCCGGGGCGGGGGTAGTTCTGAAGCTTTCTTT
NA	TRBV14	NA	TRBJ2-1	CASSRWGGSDNEQFF	TGTGCCAGCAGCCGATGGGGGGGCTCCGACAATGAGCAGTTCTTC
NA	TRBV6-2/TRBV6-3	NA	TRBJ1-1	CASSRDYFEAFF	TGTGCCAGCAGTCGGGACTACTTTGAAGCTTTCTTT
once	TRBV25-1	NA	TRBJ1-2	CASSALDIYGYTF	TGTGCCAGCAGTGCACTGGACATTTATGGCTACACCTTC
NA	TRBV30	NA	TRBJ1-3	CAWSVVVSGNTIYF	TGTGCCTGGAGTGTTGTAGTCTCTGGAAACACCATATATTTT
NA	TRBV6-1	NA	TRBJ2-3	CASSETYRDPTDTQYF	TGTGCCAGCAGTGAAACCTACAGGGACCCCACAGATACGCAGTATTTT
NA	TRBV9	NA	TRBJ2-3	CASSIRGGTDTQYF	TGTGCCAGCAGCATCCGCGGGGGCACAGATACGCAGTATTTT
few	TRBV11-2	NA	TRBJ2-4	CASSTWTRRGAKNIQYF	TGTGCCAGCAGCACATGGACCAGAAGGGGGGCCAAAAACATTCAGTACTTC
few	TRBV5-1	NA	TRBJ1-3	CASSLAGDYGNTIYF	TGCGCCAGCAGCTTGGCTGGCGACTATGGAAACACCATATATTTT
NA	TRBV4-1	TRBD1	TRBJ1-1	CASSRTGSSTEAFF	TGCGCCAGCAGCCGGACAGGGAGTTCTACCGAAGCTTTCTTT
NA	TRBV30	TRBD1	TRBJ1-1	CAWSSDRGNMGTEAFF	TGTGCCTGGAGTTCCGACAGGGGTAACATGGGGACTGAAGCTTTCTTT
once	TRBV19	TRBD1	TRBJ1-2	CASSVRDRVTMGYTF	TGTGCCAGTAGTGTCCGGGACAGGGTTACGATGGGCTACACCTTC
NA	TRBV3-1/TRBV3-2	NA	TRBJ2-1	CASSPNRGASYNEQFF	TGTGCCAGCAGCCCAAACCGGGGGGCCTCCTACAATGAGCAGTTCTTC
NA	TRBV9	TRBD1	TRBJ1-3	CASSVDGTGGTGNTIYF	TGTGCCAGCAGCGTAGATGGGACAGGGGGCACTGGAAACACCATATATTTT